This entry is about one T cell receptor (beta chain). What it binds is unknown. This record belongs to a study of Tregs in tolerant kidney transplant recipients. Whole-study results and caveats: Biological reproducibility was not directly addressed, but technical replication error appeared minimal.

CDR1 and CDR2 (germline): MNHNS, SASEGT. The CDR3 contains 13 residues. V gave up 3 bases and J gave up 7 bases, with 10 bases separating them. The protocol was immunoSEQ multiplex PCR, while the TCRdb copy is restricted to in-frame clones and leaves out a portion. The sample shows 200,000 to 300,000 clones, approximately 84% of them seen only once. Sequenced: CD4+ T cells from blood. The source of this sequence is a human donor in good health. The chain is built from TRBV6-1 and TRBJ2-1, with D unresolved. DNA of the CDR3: TGTGCCAGCAGTGAGGTAGGCGGAAATGAGCAGTTCTTC. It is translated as CASSEVGGNEQFF.